This TCR beta chain is from a study of T cell responses to AZD1222 COVID-19 vaccine. The CDR3 contains 13 residues. Trimming pared 4 bases from V and 7 bases from J, leaving 9 bases between. CDR1 KGHDR and CDR2 SFDVKD come from the germline V gene. Only in-frame clones appear in the TCRdb table, and some are missing; sequencing was by immunoSEQ multiplex PCR. This sample's clone table lists about 140,000 clones. Source material: peripheral blood. The chain has TRBV24-1 and TRBJ1-4; D ambiguous. This clonotype was sampled from an adult in good health. Written as DNA, the CDR3 is TGTGCCACCAGTGACTCGCTTTCTGAAAAACTGTTTTTT. It specifies CATSDSLSEKLFF.